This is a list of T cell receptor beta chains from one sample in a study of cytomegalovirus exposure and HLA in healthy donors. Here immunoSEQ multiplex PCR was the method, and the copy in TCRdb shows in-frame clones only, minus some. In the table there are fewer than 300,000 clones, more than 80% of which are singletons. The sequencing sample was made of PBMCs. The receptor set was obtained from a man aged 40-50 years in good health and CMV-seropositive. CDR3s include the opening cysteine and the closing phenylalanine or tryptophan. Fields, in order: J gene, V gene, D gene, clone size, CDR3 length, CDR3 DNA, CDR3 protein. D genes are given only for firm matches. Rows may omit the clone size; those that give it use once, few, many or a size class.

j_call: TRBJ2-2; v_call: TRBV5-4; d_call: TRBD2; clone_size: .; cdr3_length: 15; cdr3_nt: TGTGCCAGCAGCTTCTGGCAGGGAGGGACCGGGGAGCTGTTTTTT; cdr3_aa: CASSFWQGGTGELFF
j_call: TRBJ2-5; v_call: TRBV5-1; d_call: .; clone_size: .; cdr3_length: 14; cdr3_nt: TGCGCCAGCAGCTTGGGGACATTCCAAGAGACCCAGTACTTC; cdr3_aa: CASSLGTFQETQYF
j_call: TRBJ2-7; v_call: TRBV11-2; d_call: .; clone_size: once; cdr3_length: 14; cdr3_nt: TGTGCCAGCAGCCAAGGGAGTATCGCCTACGAGCAGTACTTC; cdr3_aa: CASSQGSIAYEQYF
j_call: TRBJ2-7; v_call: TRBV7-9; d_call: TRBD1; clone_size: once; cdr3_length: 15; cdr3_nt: TGTGCCAGCAGCTGGCTTGGGACAGCGTCCTACGAGCAGTACTTC; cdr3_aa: CASSWLGTASYEQYF
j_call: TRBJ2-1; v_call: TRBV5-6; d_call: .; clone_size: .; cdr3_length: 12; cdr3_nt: TGTGCCAGCAACAGGGGAGGTAATGAGCAGTTCTTC; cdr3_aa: CASNRGGNEQFF
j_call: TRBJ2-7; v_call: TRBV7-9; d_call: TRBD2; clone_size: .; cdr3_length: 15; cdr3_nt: TGTGCCAGCAGCTGGGGGACTAGCGGAACCTACGAGCAGTACTTC; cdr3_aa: CASSWGTSGTYEQYF
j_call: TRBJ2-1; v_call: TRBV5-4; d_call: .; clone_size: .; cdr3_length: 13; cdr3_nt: TGTGCCAGCAGCTTGGAGTCCAGGGATGAGCAGTTCTTC; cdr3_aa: CASSLESRDEQFF
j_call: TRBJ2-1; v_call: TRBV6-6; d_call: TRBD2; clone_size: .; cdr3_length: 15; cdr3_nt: TGTGCCAGCAGAGGAGCGGGAGTACATTCTGGTGAGCAGTTCTTC; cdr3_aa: CASRGAGVHSGEQFF
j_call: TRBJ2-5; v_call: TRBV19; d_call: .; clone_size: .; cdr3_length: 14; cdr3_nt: TGTGCCAGTAGTATAGACGGATCGGGTGAGACCCAGTACTTC; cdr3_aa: CASSIDGSGETQYF
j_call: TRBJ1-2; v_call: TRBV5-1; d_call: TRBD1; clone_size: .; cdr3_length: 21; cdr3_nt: TGCGCCAGCAGCTTGGTTTTTTTACAGGGGGCCCGCTCGAGGCTGAACTATGGCTACACCTTC; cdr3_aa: CASSLVFLQGARSRLNYGYTF
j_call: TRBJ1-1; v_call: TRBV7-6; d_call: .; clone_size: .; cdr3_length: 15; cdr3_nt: TGTGCCAGCAGCTTAGTAGGCAACAGTTTGGCTGAAGCTTTCTTT; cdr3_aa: CASSLVGNSLAEAFF
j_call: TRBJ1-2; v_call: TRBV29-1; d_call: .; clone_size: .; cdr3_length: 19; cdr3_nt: TGCAGCGTTGATTTGTTAGTAGTGGAGACAGGCCGCAACGTTTATGGCTACACCTTC; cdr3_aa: CSVDLLVVETGRNVYGYTF
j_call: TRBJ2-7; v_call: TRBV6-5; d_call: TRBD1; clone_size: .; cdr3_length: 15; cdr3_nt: TGTGCCAGCAGTCCTCTGTGGGACAGAATTTACGAGCAGTACTTC; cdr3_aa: CASSPLWDRIYEQYF
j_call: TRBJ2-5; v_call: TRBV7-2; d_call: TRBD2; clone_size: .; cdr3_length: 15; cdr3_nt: TGTGCCAGCAGGTCAGCCGGGACTAGATACGAGACCCAGTACTTC; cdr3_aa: CASRSAGTRYETQYF
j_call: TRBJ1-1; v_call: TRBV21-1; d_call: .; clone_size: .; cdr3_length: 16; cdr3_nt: TGTGCCAGCAGCAAAGAAATGGGACAAATGAACACTGAAGCTTTCTTT; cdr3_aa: CASSKEMGQMNTEAFF
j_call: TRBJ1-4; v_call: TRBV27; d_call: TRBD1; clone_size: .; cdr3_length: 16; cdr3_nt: TGTGCCAGCCGGGACAGGGGAATTGCAACTAATGAAAAACTGTTTTTT; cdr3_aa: CASRDRGIATNEKLFF
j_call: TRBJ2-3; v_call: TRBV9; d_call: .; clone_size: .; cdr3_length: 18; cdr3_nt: TGTGCCAGCAGCCCCAGGGGGGGAGCGGGAGACCCCACAGATACGCAGTATTTT; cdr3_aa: CASSPRGGAGDPTDTQYF
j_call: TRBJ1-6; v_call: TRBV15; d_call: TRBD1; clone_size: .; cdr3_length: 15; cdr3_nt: TGTGCCACCAGCTCAGACAGGGGACGCAATTCACCCCTCCACTTT; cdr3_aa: CATSSDRGRNSPLHF
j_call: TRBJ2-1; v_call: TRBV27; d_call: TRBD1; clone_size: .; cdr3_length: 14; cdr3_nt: TGTGCCAGCAGTTACAGGGGAACCTACAATGAGCAGTTCTTC; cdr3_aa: CASSYRGTYNEQFF
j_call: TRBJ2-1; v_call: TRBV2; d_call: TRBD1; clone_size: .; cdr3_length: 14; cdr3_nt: TGTGCCAGCAGCCGGGACAGAAAAAACAATGAGCAGTTCTTC; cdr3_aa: CASSRDRKNNEQFF
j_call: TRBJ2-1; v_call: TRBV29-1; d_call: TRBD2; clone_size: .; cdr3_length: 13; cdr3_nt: TGCAGCGTTGCCGGGAGGCACTACAATGAGCAGTTCTTC; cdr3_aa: CSVAGRHYNEQFF
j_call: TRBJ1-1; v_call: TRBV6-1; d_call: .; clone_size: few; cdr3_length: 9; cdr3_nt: TGTGCCGCGGGACTGGAAGCTTTCTTT; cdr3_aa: CAAGLEAFF
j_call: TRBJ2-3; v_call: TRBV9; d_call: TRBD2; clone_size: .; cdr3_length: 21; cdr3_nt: TGTGCCAGCAGCGTAGAAGTTGGTAGGGCTAGCGGAGTCGGGTCCACAGATACGCAGTATTTT; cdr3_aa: CASSVEVGRASGVGSTDTQYF
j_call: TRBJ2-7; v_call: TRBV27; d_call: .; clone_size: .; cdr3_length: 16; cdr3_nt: TGTGCCAGCAGTCCGACCACAGGGTTAACTTTGTACGAGCAGTACTTC; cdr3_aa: CASSPTTGLTLYEQYF
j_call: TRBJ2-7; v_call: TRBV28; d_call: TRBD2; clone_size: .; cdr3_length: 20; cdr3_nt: TGTGCCAGCAGTTTATTTTACGGGGGACTAGCGGGAGGTATCTCCTACGAGCAGTACTTC; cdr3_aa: CASSLFYGGLAGGISYEQYF
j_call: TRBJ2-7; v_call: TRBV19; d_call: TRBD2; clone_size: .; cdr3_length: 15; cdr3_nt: TGTGCCAGTAGACCCGGGACTACGGGCTCCTACGAGCAGTACTTC; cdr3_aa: CASRPGTTGSYEQYF
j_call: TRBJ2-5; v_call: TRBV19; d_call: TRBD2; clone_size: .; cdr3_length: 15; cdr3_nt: TGTGCCAGTAGTCCCCAAGGACTAGCGGGAGACACCCAGTACTTC; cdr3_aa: CASSPQGLAGDTQYF
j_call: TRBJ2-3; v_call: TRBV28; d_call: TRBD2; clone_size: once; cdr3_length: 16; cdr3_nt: TGTGCCAGCAGTTTGTTTGGCGGGAGAGGTACAGATACGCAGTATTTT; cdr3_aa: CASSLFGGRGTDTQYF
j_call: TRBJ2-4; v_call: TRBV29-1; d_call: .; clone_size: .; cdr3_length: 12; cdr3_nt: TGCAGCGTCGCTACAGCCAAAAACATTCAGTACTTC; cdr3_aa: CSVATAKNIQYF
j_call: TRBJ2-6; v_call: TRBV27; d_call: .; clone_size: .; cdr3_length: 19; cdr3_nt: TGTGCCAGCAGTTTATCCCCGGGACAAGTTTCCTCTGGGGCCAACGTCCTGACTTTC; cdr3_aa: CASSLSPGQVSSGANVLTF
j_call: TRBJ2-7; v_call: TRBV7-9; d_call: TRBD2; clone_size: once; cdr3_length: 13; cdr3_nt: TGTGCCAGCAGCCCCAGCGGGGGCTACGAGCAGTACTTC; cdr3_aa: CASSPSGGYEQYF
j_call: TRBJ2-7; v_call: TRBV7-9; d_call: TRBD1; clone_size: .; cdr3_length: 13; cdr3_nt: TGTGCCAGCAGCAGGACAGGAAACTACGAGCAGTACTTC; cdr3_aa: CASSRTGNYEQYF
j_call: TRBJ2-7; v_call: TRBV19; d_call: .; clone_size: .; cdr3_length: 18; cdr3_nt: TGTGCCAGTAGTATGGGGGGTGGGGTCTGGGGCAACTCCTACGAGCAGTACTTC; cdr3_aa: CASSMGGGVWGNSYEQYF
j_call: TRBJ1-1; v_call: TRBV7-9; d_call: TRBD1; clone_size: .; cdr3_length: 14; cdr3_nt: TGTGCCAGCAGCTTAACACAGGGGGTTGCTGAAGCTTTCTTT; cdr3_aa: CASSLTQGVAEAFF
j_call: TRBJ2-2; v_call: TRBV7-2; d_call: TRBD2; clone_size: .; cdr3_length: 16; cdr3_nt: TGTGCCAGCAGCTCAAGACTAGCGGGGAACACCGGGGAGCTGTTTTTT; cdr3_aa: CASSSRLAGNTGELFF
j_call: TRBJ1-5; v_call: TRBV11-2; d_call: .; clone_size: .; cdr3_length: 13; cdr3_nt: TGTGCCAGCAGCTTGACTGAGCGGGTGCCCCAGCATTTT; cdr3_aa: CASSLTERVPQHF
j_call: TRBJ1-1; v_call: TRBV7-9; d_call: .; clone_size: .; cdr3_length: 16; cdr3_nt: TGTTCCAGCAGAGAAACGCCCCGGGATCGTGACACTGAAGCTTTCTTT; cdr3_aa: CSSRETPRDRDTEAFF
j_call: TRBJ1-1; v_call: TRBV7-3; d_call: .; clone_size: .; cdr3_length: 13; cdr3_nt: TGTGCCAGCAGCTCAGACAGGAACACTGAAGCTTTCTTT; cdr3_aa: CASSSDRNTEAFF
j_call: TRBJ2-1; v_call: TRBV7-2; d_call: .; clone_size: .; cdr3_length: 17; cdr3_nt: TGTGCCAGCAGCTTATACGAGGCCCCGAGCTCCTACAATGAGCAGTTCTTC; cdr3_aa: CASSLYEAPSSYNEQFF
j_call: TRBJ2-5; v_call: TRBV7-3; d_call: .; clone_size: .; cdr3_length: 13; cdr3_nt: TGTGCCAGCAGCTTAAAGGGGCAAGAGACCCAGTACTTC; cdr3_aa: CASSLKGQETQYF
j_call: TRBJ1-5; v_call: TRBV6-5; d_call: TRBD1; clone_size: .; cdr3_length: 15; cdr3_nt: TGTGCCAGCAGGAAGATTGGACAGGGCAATCAGCCCCAGCATTTT; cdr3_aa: CASRKIGQGNQPQHF
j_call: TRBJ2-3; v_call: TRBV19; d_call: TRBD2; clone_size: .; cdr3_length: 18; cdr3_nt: TGTGCCAGTAGTATCGGGCTAGCGGGAGGGTCGGACACAGATACGCAGTATTTT; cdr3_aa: CASSIGLAGGSDTDTQYF
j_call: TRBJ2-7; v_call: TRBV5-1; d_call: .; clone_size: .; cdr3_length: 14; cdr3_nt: TGCGCCAGCAGCTTGGAAGGGGCGCCCTACGAGCAGTACTTC; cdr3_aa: CASSLEGAPYEQYF
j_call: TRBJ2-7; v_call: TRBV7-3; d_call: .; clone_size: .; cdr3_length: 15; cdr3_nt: TGTGCCAGCGCGGTCCGGGGAGGGGGCTCCTACGAGCAGTACTTC; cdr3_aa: CASAVRGGGSYEQYF
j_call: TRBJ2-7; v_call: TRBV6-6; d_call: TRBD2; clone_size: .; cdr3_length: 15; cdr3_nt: TGTGCCAGCAGTCCGGGACTAGCGGGAGGTTCCGAGCAGTACTTC; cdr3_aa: CASSPGLAGGSEQYF
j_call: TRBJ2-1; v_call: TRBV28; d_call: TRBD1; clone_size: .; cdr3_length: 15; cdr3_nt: TGTGCCAGCAGTTTCGGGACAGGTCTCTACAATGAGCAGTTCTTC; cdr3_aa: CASSFGTGLYNEQFF
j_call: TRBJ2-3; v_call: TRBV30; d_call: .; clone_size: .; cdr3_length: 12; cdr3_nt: TGTGCCTGGAGTGTATCAACAGATACGCAGTATTTT; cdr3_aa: CAWSVSTDTQYF
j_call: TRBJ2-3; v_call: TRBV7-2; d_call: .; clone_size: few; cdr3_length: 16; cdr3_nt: TGTGCCAGCAGCCCGGGACTCCTCACATACACAGATACGCAGTATTTT; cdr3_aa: CASSPGLLTYTDTQYF
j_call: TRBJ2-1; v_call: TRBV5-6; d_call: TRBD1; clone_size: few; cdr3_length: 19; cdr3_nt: TGTGCCAGCAGCCCGTTGGGGGTAGGGACAGGATTCTCCTACAATGAGCAGTTCTTC; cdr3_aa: CASSPLGVGTGFSYNEQFF
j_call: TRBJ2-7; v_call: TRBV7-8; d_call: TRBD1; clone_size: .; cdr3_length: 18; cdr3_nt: TGTGCCAGCAGCTCGGGACGGGACAGGGGCAATTCGCCCTCTGAGCAGTACTTC; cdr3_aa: CASSSGRDRGNSPSEQYF